These 29 T cell receptor beta chains originate from one sample sequenced in a study of post-analysis software for immune sequencing data. These receptors' antigens are unknown. Unique molecular identifiers featured in each of the TCR beta cDNA libraries. TCRdb independently ran MiXCR on the PCR reads; one entry per CDR3 protein. Counted here are 700,000 to 800,000 distinct CDR3 sequences, roughly 29% occurring once; the ten biggest clones make up approximately 0.6%. Overall study findings and caveats: Controls had lower frequencies than patients of roughly five TRBV segments, which included TRBV5-6, TRBV5-1 and TRBV20-1.

Material for sequencing was blood. These receptors were obtained from a girl aged 5-17 years with multiple sclerosis.

Concerning this clonotype itself: Germline and junction disagree at one end, which may indicate a read error. The V call is TRBV5-4, the J call TRBJ2-2; D is tentatively TRBD1 or TRBD2 (6 bases each). Germline assignment: CDR1 SGHNT and CDR2 YYREEE (reference sequence). This CDR3 has 15 residues. This CDR3 reads CASSSTGRNSGELFF. CDR3 DNA sequence: TGTGCCAGCAGCTCTACAGGGAGGAACAGCGGGGAGCTGTTTTTT.

This clonotype was picked up a small number of times. This chain connects TRBV20-1 to TRBJ2-3, with D tentatively TRBD1 (6 bases). The V gene's germline CDR1 is DFQATT and CDR2 SNEGSKA (reference sequence). The V and J ends lost 6 bases and 10 bases respectively, with 29 bases between them. The CDR3 contains 16 residues. CDR3 sequence reads: CSADGRGAIGGRAQYF. The CDR3 region has the DNA TGCAGTGCGGACGGAAGAGGGGCAATAGGGGGTCGAGCGCAGTATTTT.

In this sample, this clonotype turned up a few times. This chain joins TRBV15 and TRBJ2-1, with D perhaps matching TRBD1 or TRBD2 (5 bases each). This CDR3 is built from 14 residues. Trimming shortened V by 1 base and J by 7 bases, and 11 bases separated the two germline ends. Germline values: CDR1 LNHNV, CDR2 YYDKDF (reference sequence). CDR3 sequence: CATSRGGWGNEQFF. The DNA of the CDR3 is TGTGCCACCAGCAGAGGAGGGTGGGGGAATGAGCAGTTCTTC. The full variable domain, with the rest looked up from reference TRBV15 and TRBJ2-1, is DAMVIQNPRYQVTQFGKPVTLSCSQTLNHNVMYWYQQKSSQAPKLLFHYYDKDFNNEADTPDNFQSRRPNTSFCFLDIRSPGLGDTAMYLCATSRGGWGNEQFFGPGTRLTVL.

The chain is built from TRBV20-1 and TRBJ2-2; possibly TRBD1 for D (6 bases). The germline CDR1 and CDR2 sequences are DFQATT and SNEGSKA (reference sequence). Trimming shortened V by 4 bases and J by 4 bases, and 13 bases separated the two germline ends. The CDR3 extends over 14 amino acids. The CDR3 loop reads CSANDRTSTGELFF. CDR3 DNA: TGCAGTGCTAACGACAGGACTTCCACCGGGGAGCTGTTTTTT.

This clonotype showed up just a few times. The J gene is TRBJ2-1, the V gene TRBV18, with D possibly matching TRBD1 (7 bases). Trimming left V 4 bases short and J 7 bases short, with 23 bases between. The CDR3 is made up of 17 amino acids. From germline, CDR1 is KGHSH and CDR2 LQKENI. This CDR3 is CASSLPGRNRGVNEQFF. The CDR3 coding sequence is TGTGCCAGCTCACTCCCGGGGAGGAACAGGGGAGTGAATGAGCAGTTCTTC.

The sample holds a few counts of this clonotype. This rearrangement joins TRBV6-5 to TRBJ1-5; TRBD1 is a possible D gene (6 bases). This CDR3 is built from 16 residues. The V gene's germline CDR1 is MNHEY and CDR2 SVGAGI. V lost 5 bases, J lost 0 bases, and 14 bases lay in between. CDR3 nucleotide sequence: TGTGCCAGCAGTCAGGACAGCCTTTATAGCAATCAGCCCCAGCATTTT. Translated: CASSQDSLYSNQPQHF.

This clonotype was observed at least ten times. J is TRBJ2-7 and V is TRBV10-3; D gene uncertain. V was trimmed by 6 bases and J by 0 bases, leaving 9 bases between them. The CDR3 extends over 13 amino acids. Germline V gene lookup returns CDR1 ENHRY and CDR2 SYGVKD. The CDR3 bases are TGTGCCATCAGATCGGACGACTCCTACGAGCAGTACTTC. As protein: CAIRSDDSYEQYF.

The rearrangement uses TRBV20-1 and TRBJ2-7; the match to TRBD2 covers 8 bases. The end of the DNA is better explained by TRBJ2-4, so the J call may be wrong. There are 12 residues in the CDR3. Germline V gene data show CDR1 as DFQATT and CDR2 as SNEGSKA (reference sequence). Written as DNA, the CDR3 is TGCAGTGCCGGGGGGGTTCGCAACATTCAGTACTTC. It yields the protein CSAGGVRNIQYF.

The gene calls are TRBV20-1 and TRBJ1-5; 8 nucleotides line up with TRBD1. Germline V lookup: CDR1 DFQATT, CDR2 SNEGSKA (reference sequence). CDR3 size: 13 residues. Unmatched junction bases numbered 8, after V lost 6 bases and J lost 7 bases. The CDR3: CSARDRGVQPQHF. For the CDR3, the DNA is TGCAGTGCCCGCGACAGGGGCGTGCAGCCCCAGCATTTT.

The J gene is TRBJ2-7, the V gene TRBV2; D possibly matches TRBD1 or TRBD2 (5 bases each). The CDR3 is 15 amino acids. Germline V gene lookup returns CDR1 SNHLY and CDR2 FYNNEI. V lost 5 bases to trimming and J lost 2 bases, with 16 bases between them. The DNA for the CDR3 is TGTGCCAGCAGTATCCCCGGGACGGATACCTACGAGCAGTACTTC. This gives the protein CASSIPGTDTYEQYF.

This clonotype was picked up a small number of times. V is TRBV4-3 and J is TRBJ2-1, with TRBD1 as a possible D gene (6 bases). Trimming took 3 bases from V and 5 from J, leaving 11 bases between them. Germline CDR1 is LGHNA and CDR2 is YSLEER. The CDR3 runs 14 residues. The CDR3 nucleotides are TGCGCCAGCAGCCAGAGCCAGGGGAACAATGAGCAGTTCTTC. Amino acid sequence: CASSQSQGNNEQFF.

To note about this clonotype: The junction shows a germline mismatch at one end, possibly a read error. V usage is TRBV18 and J usage is TRBJ1-6; 11 positions match TRBD1. The CDR3 is 20 amino acids. Germline V lookup: CDR1 KGHSH, CDR2 LQKENI. CDR3 sequence: CANSPTWQLPGQGGNSPPHF. CDR3 nucleotide sequence: TGTGCCAACTCACCGACTTGGCAACTCCCGGGACAGGGGGGAAATTCACCCCCCCACTTT.

The chain joins TRBV7-2 to TRBJ2-1; TRBD2 matches 7 bases. Germline-derived CDR1 and CDR2 are SGHTA and FQGNSA. The ends lost 5 bases at V and 10 bases at J; junction bases unmatched: 8. This CDR3 region has 13 residues. In DNA form, the CDR3 reads TGTGCCAGCAGCGTCCAGCGGGGAGCGGAGCAGTTCTTC. Translation gives CASSVQRGAEQFF.

This chain links TRBV7-2 with TRBJ2-2, with D maybe TRBD1 (5 bases). The CDR3 is 16 residues long. V gave up 5 bases and J gave up 0 bases, with 13 bases separating them. Germline V CDR1 and CDR2: SGHTA, FQGNSA. In DNA form, the CDR3 reads TGTGCCAGCAGCGGGAAAGGGGCCCCGAACACCGGGGAGCTGTTTTTT. Translating it yields CASSGKGAPNTGELFF.

The gene calls are TRBV12-3 or TRBV12-4 and TRBJ2-7; D could derive from TRBD1 or TRBD2 (6 bases each). CDR3 length: 19 amino acids. The germline V and J ends were trimmed by 3 bases and 3 bases, with 27 bases remaining between them. The CDR3 reads CASSFGPPVTGGSLYEQYF. As DNA, the CDR3 is TGTGCCAGCAGTTTTGGCCCTCCGGTGACAGGAGGGTCGCTCTACGAGCAGTACTTC.

This chain uses TRBV4-3 with TRBJ2-1; weak D call: TRBD2 (5 bases). Per germline, CDR1 LGHNA and CDR2 YSLEER. V was trimmed by 2 bases and J by 8 bases, leaving 10 bases between them. The CDR3 runs 13 residues. The chain's CDR3 is CASSQLKRDEQFF. Here the CDR3 DNA reads TGCGCCAGCAGCCAACTCAAGAGGGATGAGCAGTTCTTC.

This clonotype was picked up a small number of times. The chain links TRBV7-9 to TRBJ2-7, with a tentative D call TRBD1 (5 bases). V lost 2 bases, J lost 1 base, and 9 bases lay in between. Germline values: CDR1 SEHNR, CDR2 FQNEAQ (reference sequence). The CDR3 spans 14 residues. The CDR3, as DNA: TGTGCCAGCAGCTTACAAGGGGTTTCCTACGAGCAGTACTTC. Protein product: CASSLQGVSYEQYF.

This clonotype was counted a few times. The CDR3 sequence: CASSPGLLSSAYNEQFF. The CDR3 nucleotides read TGCGCCAGCAGCCCGGGACTCCTAAGTTCTGCCTACAATGAGCAGTTCTTC. This chain uses TRBV5-1 with TRBJ2-1; D is possibly TRBD2 (6 bases). The CDR3 has 17 amino acids. Trimming left V 4 bases short and J 2 bases short, with 19 bases between. Germline V gene lookup returns CDR1 SGHRS and CDR2 YFSETQ.

This clonotype has just a few counts. The chain recombines TRBV18 with TRBJ1-1; TRBD1 is a possible D gene (6 bases). CDR1 and CDR2 from the germline V gene are KGHSH and LQKENI. This CDR3 region has 15 residues. V lost 3 bases and J lost 0, with 11 bases in between. The CDR3 DNA reads TGTGCCAGCTCACCCAGGACAGACCTGAACACTGAAGCTTTCTTT. This encodes CASSPRTDLNTEAFF. Looking up the rest from reference TRBV18 and TRBJ1-1 gives the full variable domain: NAGVMQNPRHLVRRRGQEARLRCSPMKGHSHVYWYRQLPEEGLKFMVYLQKENIIDESGMPKERFSAEFPKEGPSILRIQQVVRGDSAAYFCASSPRTDLNTEAFFGQGTRLTVV.

This clonotype was found many times. This rearrangement joins TRBV20-1 to TRBJ2-5; 7 bases fit TRBD1. Germline V CDR1 and CDR2: DFQATT, SNEGSKA (reference sequence). J lost 13 bases, V lost 1 base, and 18 bases had no gene match. The CDR3 totals 15 residues. DNA for the CDR3: TGCAGTGCTAGAGGGATCCGGGACAGCGCCCACCCCACGTACTTC. It codes for CSARGIRDSAHPTYF.

This sequence joins TRBV7-2 and TRBJ2-1; D possibly matches TRBD1 or TRBD2 (5 bases each). The length of the CDR3 is 14 residues. Trimming cost V 9 bases and J 5 bases, with 17 bases left between them. From germline, CDR1 is SGHTA and CDR2 FQGNSA. The CDR3 spells CASIRGTGHNEQFF. The DNA for the CDR3 is TGTGCCAGTATCCGGGGCACCGGGCACAATGAGCAGTTCTTC.

V gene TRBV5-5 combines with J gene TRBJ2-1; D gene ambiguous. The J call may be faulty, since TRBJ2-7 better matches the DNA end. This CDR3 spans 14 amino acids. Germline CDR1 and CDR2: SGHKS and YYEKEE (reference sequence). The CDR3 loop is CASSLQTTYNEQYF. The CDR3 DNA reads TGTGCCAGCAGCTTGCAGACAACTTACAATGAGCAGTACTTC.

This chain connects TRBV6-2 or TRBV6-3 to TRBJ2-3; D not certain. Per germline, CDR1 MNHEY and CDR2 SVGEGT. The length of the CDR3 is 14 residues. V dropped 6 bases and J dropped 2 bases, with 12 bases sitting between them. The CDR3 loop is CASRGTYNTDTQYF. CDR3 sequence (DNA): TGTGCCAGCAGGGGAACGTACAACACAGATACGCAGTATTTT.

This chain joins TRBV20-1 and TRBJ1-1; possibly TRBD1 for D (5 bases). Trimming removed 7 bases at V and 2 bases at J, with 20 bases between. CDR3 size: 15 residues. Germline V gives CDR1 DFQATT, CDR2 SNEGSKA (reference sequence). CDR3 loop: CSGKSRQSLNTEAFF. CDR3 bases: TGCAGTGGCAAATCCCGACAGAGTTTAAACACTGAAGCTTTCTTT.

This chain uses TRBV20-1 with TRBJ1-5; a weak D match, TRBD1 (5 bases). V shed 1 base and J shed 7 bases, with 17 bases lying between them. The CDR3 is made up of 15 amino acids. Germline V gene sequence: CDR1 DFQATT, CDR2 SNEGSKA (reference sequence). CDR3 coding DNA: TGCAGTGCTAGAGCGAGAGACAGATCCCACCAGCCCCAGCATTTT. Translating gives CSARARDRSHQPQHF.

A few counts support this clonotype. The rearrangement joins TRBV7-8 to TRBJ2-3; D might be TRBD2 (5 bases). Germline lookup yields CDR1 SGHVS and CDR2 FQNEAQ. Trimming took 5 bases from V and 5 from J, leaving 20 bases between them. The CDR3 spans 16 residues. This CDR3 is CASSLEGRGSIDTQYF. CDR3 coding DNA: TGTGCCAGCAGCCTCGAGGGTAGAGGGAGTATAGATACGCAGTATTTT.

The V gene is TRBV9, the J gene TRBJ2-1; 10 positions agree with TRBD2. The germline V gene encodes CDR1 SGDLS and CDR2 YYNGEE. The CDR3 consists of 18 residues. V shed 2 bases and J 5 bases; nucleotides not matched to a gene: 13. The CDR3 sequence: CASSVSPGLAGADNEQFF. CDR3 DNA: TGTGCCAGCAGCGTCTCACCGGGGCTAGCGGGAGCCGACAATGAGCAGTTCTTC.

This clonotype has more than one count but fewer than ten. The chain links TRBV7-6 to TRBJ2-1, with D tentatively TRBD2 (6 bases). CDR1 is SGHVS and CDR2 is FNYEAQ in the germline V gene. This CDR3 contains 14 residues. V was trimmed by 3 bases and J by 8 bases, leaving 14 bases between them. The CDR3 sequence: CASSLLGGGDEQFF. The CDR3 nucleotides read TGTGCCAGCAGCTTGTTGGGTGGAGGGGATGAGCAGTTCTTC.

J is TRBJ2-5 and V is TRBV5-1; 16 bases align to TRBD2. Germline-derived CDR1 and CDR2 are SGHRS and YFSETQ. The CDR3 covers 17 residues. V gave up 4 bases and J gave up 5 bases; unmatched junction bases: 8. CDR3 coding DNA: TGCGCCAGCAGCCCCGGGACTAGCGGGAGGGTCGACGAGACCCAGTACTTC. Its translation is CASSPGTSGRVDETQYF.